This T cell receptor (beta chain) was sequenced for a study of radiotherapy plus CTLA-4 blockade in lung cancer (dated by TCRdb to 2016 to 2018). Regarding the study in general: Objective responses were observed in 18% of enrolled patients, and disease control was achieved in 30% to 40%. Summary of the overall study and its limitations: The strongest predictors of response were reported to be early dynamic shifts in blood T cell clones along with a rise in serum interferon-beta following radiation. After treatment with radiotherapy and ipilimumab, TCR clones that came from tumors expanded in the peripheral blood.

The germline V gene encodes CDR1 SGHRS and CDR2 YFSETQ. The CDR3 spans 15 residues, from the cysteine through the phenylalanine. Here the CDR3 DNA is all that survives: 45 bases in frame from base 1. Ends trimmed: V by 5 bases, J by 2 bases; bases unmatched to a gene: 2. Regarding this clone: This receptor's antigen is unknown. No base quality values were provided; no much bigger clone lies one nucleotide off.

The study evaluated CTLA-4 blockade (ipilimumab) given together with focal radiation therapy in patients who had chemo-refractory metastatic non-small-cell lung cancer. Library method: the immunoSEQ multiplex PCR assay. Here the immuneACCESS table is served through TCRdb, limited to in-frame sequences with V and J called. Missing clones are a known gap in these copies; in checked studies unresolved V genes cover under half, and the rest lacks a known reason. For this sample there are about 87,000 clones; 85% to 90% appear just once. Together, the top ten hold approximately 15% of the sample. The sample in question was peripheral blood, obtained from a patient treated with radiotherapy plus ipilimumab. Recombination linked TRBV5-1 to TRBJ2-1; 12 bases in between match TRBD1. This TCR was sampled from a human donor with non-small cell lung cancer that progressed on radiotherapy plus ipilimumab. The sequence in DNA is TGCGCCAGCAGGGGACAGGGGGCACCCTACAATGAGCAGTTCTTC. Its protein product is CASRGQGAPYNEQFF.